This is a list of T cell receptor beta chains from one sample in a study of blood T cell repertoires in COVID-19. Some clones are missing from TCRdb's copy, which holds only in-frame ones; the method was immunoSEQ multiplex PCR. Here the sample spans 360,000 or so clones, 85% to 90% being singletons. The sample consisted of PBMCs or T cells enriched from blood (not recorded which). All receptors derive from a woman aged 25 to 45 who had recovered from COVID-19. Both conserved end residues are part of each CDR3. The D gene is left open where the match is weak. The size field is filled for only some rows; it gives once, few, many or a size class.

NA	TRBV3-1/TRBV3-2	TRBJ2-7	NA	CASSQAKEQYF	TGTGCCAGCAGCCAAGCAAAAGAGCAGTACTTC
NA	TRBV6-5	TRBJ1-2	NA	CASSIRGHTYGYTF	TGTGCCAGCAGTATTAGGGGCCACACCTATGGCTACACCTTC
TRBD1	TRBV24-1	TRBJ1-1	NA	CATSDSGRGDTEAFF	TGTGCCACCAGTGATTCAGGCAGGGGGGACACTGAAGCTTTCTTT
NA	TRBV24-1	TRBJ1-2	NA	CATSDQTGGNYGYTF	TGTGCCACCAGTGACCAGACAGGAGGCAACTATGGCTACACCTTC
TRBD2	TRBV2	TRBJ2-1	NA	CASSEVLAGSKQFF	TGTGCCAGCAGTGAAGTCTTAGCGGGGTCTAAGCAGTTCTTC
NA	TRBV4-3	TRBJ2-1	NA	CASSPGTGIPYNEQFF	TGCGCCAGCAGCCCCGGTACAGGGATACCCTACAATGAGCAGTTCTTC
NA	TRBV19	TRBJ1-1	NA	CASSIDRASTEAFF	TGTGCCAGTAGTATCGACAGAGCGAGCACTGAAGCTTTCTTT
NA	TRBV5-4	TRBJ2-5	few	CASKLETYQETQYF	TGTGCCAGCAAACTAGAGACTTACCAAGAGACCCAGTACTTC
NA	TRBV11-2	TRBJ2-5	NA	CASSLWTTQETQYF	TGTGCCAGCAGCTTATGGACTACGCAAGAGACCCAGTACTTC
NA	TRBV7-3	TRBJ1-1	NA	CASSLKGGTEAFF	TGTGCCAGCAGCTTGAAGGGAGGCACTGAAGCTTTCTTT
TRBD1	TRBV10-2	TRBJ1-5	NA	CASRGTGWDQPQHF	TGCGCCAGCAGAGGGACAGGGTGGGATCAGCCCCAGCATTTT
NA	TRBV9	TRBJ1-2	few	CASSAGFNYGYTF	TGTGCCAGCTCCGCAGGGTTTAACTATGGCTACACCTTC
TRBD2	TRBV9	TRBJ2-1	NA	CASSAPLAAPYNEQFF	TGTGCCAGCAGCGCCCCTCTAGCGGCCCCTTACAATGAGCAGTTCTTC
TRBD1	TRBV6-5	TRBJ2-4	NA	CASSWDRATKNIQYF	TGTGCCAGCAGCTGGGACAGGGCAACCAAAAACATTCAGTACTTC
NA	TRBV7-9	TRBJ1-5	NA	CASSLGWQGSLSNQPQHF	TGTGCCAGCAGCTTAGGTTGGCAGGGGTCCTTGAGCAATCAGCCCCAGCATTTT
NA	TRBV5-1	TRBJ2-6	once	CASSLTGQPSGANVLTF	TGCGCCAGCAGCTTGACAGGTCAACCTTCTGGGGCCAACGTCCTGACTTTC
NA	TRBV5-1	TRBJ1-3	NA	CASSQGQASGNTIYF	TGCGCCAGCAGCCAGGGACAAGCCTCTGGAAACACCATATATTTT
TRBD1	TRBV7-3	TRBJ1-2	NA	CASSSKARNQGVNGYTF	TGTGCCAGCAGCTCTAAGGCCCGGAACCAGGGGGTAAATGGCTACACCTTC
NA	TRBV5-1	TRBJ2-6	NA	CASSSGTGANVLTF	TGCGCCAGCAGCTCGGGGACTGGGGCCAACGTCCTGACTTTC
TRBD1	TRBV5-6	TRBJ1-1	NA	CASSLTGGSHTEAFF	TGTGCCAGCAGCTTGACAGGGGGCAGTCACACTGAAGCTTTCTTT
TRBD1	TRBV7-9	TRBJ1-1	NA	CASSRDRVDTEAFF	TGTGCCAGCAGCCGCGACAGGGTGGACACTGAAGCTTTCTTT
TRBD2	TRBV6-5	TRBJ2-1	NA	CASRAGGPLEQFF	TGTGCCAGCCGGGCGGGAGGGCCGCTCGAGCAGTTCTTC
TRBD2	TRBV12-5	TRBJ2-2	NA	CASGLSSGSSTGELFF	TGTGCTAGTGGTTTGTCTAGCGGGAGTTCTACCGGGGAGCTGTTTTTT
TRBD1	TRBV6-5	TRBJ1-2	once	CASSYPGTGAYYGYTF	TGTGCCAGCAGTTACCCCGGGACAGGAGCTTACTATGGCTACACCTTC
TRBD1	TRBV3-1/TRBV3-2	TRBJ2-1	NA	CASSQAQGRDRVVGEQFF	TGTGCCAGCAGCCAAGCTCAAGGCCGGGACAGGGTAGTTGGTGAGCAGTTCTTC
NA	TRBV28	TRBJ1-5	NA	CASYFGGANEPQHF	TGTGCCAGCTATTTCGGCGGGGCCAACGAGCCCCAGCATTTT
TRBD1	TRBV28	TRBJ1-4	NA	CASSPIDRVEEKLFF	TGTGCCAGCAGTCCTATCGACAGGGTAGAAGAAAAACTGTTTTTT
NA	TRBV24-1	TRBJ2-2	NA	CATSDLRQGNTGELFF	TGTGCCACCAGTGATTTGAGGCAGGGTAACACCGGGGAGCTGTTTTTT
TRBD2	TRBV6-5	TRBJ2-7	NA	CASSYRGDLRAEQYF	TGTGCCAGCAGTTACCGGGGGGACCTCCGGGCCGAGCAGTACTTC
NA	TRBV4-2	TRBJ2-5	NA	CASSQEGHSVIQETQYF	TGTGCCAGCAGCCAAGAAGGACATAGTGTTATCCAAGAGACCCAGTACTTC
TRBD2	TRBV6-4	TRBJ2-2	few	CASSGTSGRDAGELFF	TGTGCCAGCAGTGGGACTAGCGGGAGGGACGCCGGGGAGCTGTTTTTT
TRBD1	TRBV28	TRBJ1-5	NA	CASYGQGVQPQHF	TGTGCCAGCTACGGACAGGGGGTGCAGCCCCAGCATTTT
TRBD2	TRBV30	TRBJ2-3	NA	CAWSTSGATDTQYF	TGTGCCTGGAGTACTAGCGGGGCCACAGATACGCAGTATTTT
TRBD2	TRBV2	TRBJ2-3	NA	CATRAGGLTDTQYF	TGTGCCACAAGAGCGGGGGGTCTCACAGATACGCAGTATTTT
TRBD1	TRBV19	TRBJ2-7	NA	CASSPQGQGASYEQYF	TGTGCCAGTAGTCCCCAAGGACAGGGCGCCTCCTACGAGCAGTACTTC
NA	TRBV19	TRBJ1-5	NA	CASTPRPSQPQHF	TGTGCCAGTACTCCAAGGCCTAGTCAGCCCCAGCATTTT
TRBD1	TRBV5-1	TRBJ1-1	NA	CASSGGQGGAEAFF	TGCGCCAGCAGCGGGGGACAGGGAGGGGCTGAAGCTTTCTTT
TRBD1	TRBV19	TRBJ1-1	NA	CASNVQGVNTEAFF	TGTGCCAGTAATGTACAGGGGGTGAACACTGAAGCTTTCTTT
NA	TRBV4-3	TRBJ1-1	NA	CASSQDIIPGLEAFF	TGCGCCAGCAGCCAAGATATCATACCAGGGTTAGAAGCTTTCTTT
TRBD2	TRBV28	TRBJ2-7	NA	CASSPLAGVLYEQYF	TGTGCCAGCAGCCCACTAGCGGGAGTTCTCTACGAGCAGTACTTC
NA	TRBV9	TRBJ2-7	NA	CASSVGPTYEQYF	TGTGCCAGCAGCGTAGGGCCCACCTACGAGCAGTACTTC
NA	TRBV12-3/TRBV12-4	TRBJ1-1	NA	CASSTDGGTEAFF	TGTGCCAGCAGTACGGACGGGGGGACTGAAGCTTTCTTT
TRBD1	TRBV18	TRBJ1-4	NA	CASSPTGAGEKLFF	TGTGCCAGCTCACCAACAGGGGCGGGGGAAAAACTGTTTTTT
TRBD1	TRBV27	TRBJ2-7	NA	CASSPPGQEYF	TGTGCCAGCAGTCCCCCGGGACAGGAGTACTTC
TRBD1	TRBV11-2	TRBJ2-7	once	CASSLARGPHYEQYF	TGTGCCAGCAGCTTAGCGAGGGGGCCCCACTACGAGCAGTACTTC
NA	TRBV30	TRBJ2-7	NA	CAWSAGAPYEQYF	TGTGCCTGGAGTGCTGGGGCCCCCTACGAGCAGTACTTC
NA	TRBV18	TRBJ2-7	NA	CASSTLSYEQYF	TGTGCCAGCTCGACACTCTCCTACGAGCAGTACTTC
NA	TRBV18	TRBJ2-5	NA	CASSPPSWQETQYF	TGTGCCAGCTCACCACCTAGCTGGCAAGAGACCCAGTACTTC
TRBD1	TRBV30	TRBJ1-6	NA	CAWSRPGQDNSPLHF	TGTGCCTGGAGCAGACCTGGACAGGACAATTCACCCCTCCACTTT
TRBD2	TRBV3-1/TRBV3-2	TRBJ2-5	NA	CASSPGGGKETQYF	TGTGCCAGCAGCCCCGGGGGGGGCAAGGAGACCCAGTACTTC
NA	TRBV28	TRBJ1-5	once	CASSLTASNQPQHF	TGTGCCAGCAGTTTGACAGCTAGCAATCAGCCCCAGCATTTT
NA	TRBV4-1	TRBJ2-3	NA	CASSQEPSGYTDTQYF	TGCGCCAGCAGCCAAGAACCCTCGGGGTACACAGATACGCAGTATTTT
NA	TRBV5-1	TRBJ2-7	NA	CASSWASAGSYEQYF	TGCGCCAGCAGCTGGGCGTCGGCGGGCTCCTACGAGCAGTACTTC
NA	TRBV6-5	TRBJ1-6	NA	CASSREGYNSPLHF	TGTGCCAGCAGTCGGGAGGGATATAATTCACCCCTCCACTTT
TRBD1	TRBV3-1/TRBV3-2	TRBJ2-3	NA	CASSPQGAPDTQYF	TGTGCCAGCAGCCCACAGGGGGCTCCAGATACGCAGTATTTT
TRBD1	TRBV18	TRBJ2-3	NA	CATSGTGYTDTQYF	TGTGCCACCTCCGGGACAGGGTACACAGATACGCAGTATTTT
TRBD1	TRBV12-5	TRBJ1-5	NA	CASGWTRGQGSNQPQHF	TGTGCTAGTGGTTGGACCCGGGGACAGGGAAGCAATCAGCCCCAGCATTTT
NA	TRBV18	TRBJ1-1	once	CASSPRIWESTEAFF	TGTGCCAGCTCACCTCGGATTTGGGAGAGCACTGAAGCTTTCTTT